The present T cell receptor beta chain was sequenced within a study of pediatric ulcerative colitis (dated by TCRdb to 2018 to 2020). Broadly, across the study: Pancolitis was present in roughly 7 ulcerative colitis patients and left-sided colitis in two, and histology consistent with ulcerative colitis was found in all of these patients. From fewer than ten newly diagnosed, treatment-naive pediatric ulcerative colitis patients and four non-IBD control children, paired blood and rectal samples were collected. By Pediatric Ulcerative Colitis Activity Index, mild disease was classified in two patients, moderate disease in several and acute severe colitis in three.

V is pruned by 4 bases and J by 9 bases, leaving 6 bases of the junction without a gene match. The CDR3 goes from the cysteine to the phenylalanine over 14 residues. Only the CDR3 region is kept as DNA, spanning 42 bases read in frame from base 1. From the germline V gene, CDR1 is SNHLY and CDR2 is FYNNEI. About this clone itself: It lacks a known antigen. No base qualities exist here, and no much larger clone lies one base off it.

Ulcerative colitis patients had received no immunosuppressive medication before the diagnostic colonoscopy. Blood was sampled at the time of the colonoscopy. The Wizard kit (Promega) was used to extract genomic DNA from blood and intestinal samples. Paper-wide results and their limitations: Two rectal CDR3 clonotypes were found in every ulcerative colitis patient but in no control. Repertoires were derived from total lymphocyte DNA, so rare subsets such as regulatory T cells may have patterns not reflected. Clonal overlap between a subject's own blood and rectum was significantly greater in ulcerative colitis patients than in controls, which suggests more T cell trafficking to inflamed tissue. For technical reasons, the blood samples of two patients yielded substantially fewer templates, so those samples were excluded from the blood-rectal overlap analysis. Rectal repertoire features separated controls, mild-moderate and acute severe colitis patients; acute severe colitis showed reduced rectal diversity due to clonal expansions. With only four individuals, the healthy control group was small.

Rearranged CDR3 beta regions were amplified from genomic DNA with multiplex V and J primers using the immunoSEQ TRB Survey service. Survey-level sequencing depth of up to 500,000 reads per sample was used to keep depth equal across samples. The libraries were purified, combined into pools and sequenced with Illumina technology. As for the original processing: Productive clonality, sample overlap, pairwise scatters, CDR3 beta length, V/D/J gene usage and productiveness were assessed with immunoSEQ online tools. Calculated diversity was defined as the number of unique rearrangements divided by total templates, multiplied by 100, and Shannon and Simpson indices were computed as well. For principal component analysis, Z-score normalized data were analyzed with the R prcomp function and the ggbiplot package. Blood-rectal clonal overlap within each subject was quantified with Morisita's index. In TCRdb, the immuneACCESS table is reduced to in-frame sequences with V and J assigned. These tables do not hold every clone; where another copy was compared, an unresolved V gene accounts for under half, and the others remain unexplained. The V and J calls and clone size are taken from that table; D and trimming were inferred from the DNA. For this sample the table gives 35,000 to 45,000 clones, of which over 80% were detected only once. The ten biggest clones cover 20% to 25% of the sample.

Recombination linked TRBV2 to TRBJ2-1; TRBD1 matches 10 bases in the middle. This sequence was found in a girl aged 10-17 years with moderate ulcerative colitis. Material for sequencing was blood. This receptor has the CDR3 CASSVRQGAGEQFF. The sequenced DNA is TGTGCCAGCAGTGTACGACAGGGGGCGGGTGAGCAGTTCTTC.